Listed here is a single T cell receptor beta chain. The antigen remains undetermined. The data belong to a study of beta chain features in type 1 diabetes. Whole-study results and caveats: Patients with Type 1 diabetes showed moderately but significantly shorter TCRB CDR3s in all four CD4+ subsets. Diminished insertions and augmented deletions at VDJ junctions characterized type 1 diabetes patients.

The V and J ends lost 1 base and 4 bases, in that order; junction bases with no gene match: 4. CDR1 is MGHDK, CDR2 SYGVNS, per germline. There are 16 residues in the CDR3. Using CD45RO/CCR7/CD25/CD127/CD95/CD27, CD4+ naive, central memory, regulatory and stem cell-like memory cells were sorted. Each of the sorted populations had a purity greater than 95%. Sequencing targeted expressed TCRB transcripts, as all isolated RNA had been reverse transcribed. TCRdb keeps only in-frame clones here, not all; method: immunoSEQ multiplex PCR. The sample records approximately 380,000 clones, less than 15% being singletons.

The chain employs TRBV25-1 and TRBJ2-1, with 10 bases fitting TRBD2. Sequenced: naive CD4+ T cells from blood. This receptor was identified in a woman aged 18-29 years in good health. The CDR3 DNA follows: TGTGCCAGCAGTGAATTGGCTAGCGGGAGTTACAATGAGCAGTTCTTC. It translates to CASSELASGSYNEQFF.